This is a list of T cell receptor beta chains from one sample in a study of shared clonotypes between healthy human individuals. Data came from immunoSEQ multiplex PCR; TCRdb stores just in-frame clones and leaves some out. The data show around 2,000,000 clones, with around 96% seen just once and more than 0.9% held by the top ten. Material: naive CD8+ T cells sorted from blood. The receptors stem from a man aged 18 to 35 in good health. The CDR3 runs from the conserved cysteine through the conserved F or W. The size entry is marked missing in some rows and otherwise reads once, few, many or a size class.

j_gene: TRBJ2-7; abundance: NA; v_gene: TRBV9; CDR3aa: CASSVEGDGYEQYF
j_gene: TRBJ1-1; abundance: NA; v_gene: TRBV5-1; CDR3aa: CASSLGLWGAVNTEAFF
j_gene: TRBJ1-6; abundance: once; v_gene: TRBV27; CDR3aa: CASSLSDSNSPLHF
j_gene: TRBJ2-7; abundance: NA; v_gene: TRBV30; CDR3aa: CAWKGDPYEQYF
j_gene: TRBJ1-1; abundance: NA; v_gene: TRBV6-5; CDR3aa: CASSYNRGRANTEAFF
j_gene: TRBJ2-7; abundance: NA; v_gene: TRBV7-9; CDR3aa: CASSQTGGGTAYEQYF
j_gene: TRBJ2-7; abundance: NA; v_gene: TRBV7-9; CDR3aa: CASSGLADTYEQYF
j_gene: TRBJ1-5; abundance: NA; v_gene: TRBV4-3; CDR3aa: CASSQGPYQPQHF
j_gene: TRBJ2-3; abundance: once; v_gene: TRBV5-6; CDR3aa: CASSWGGDTQYF
j_gene: TRBJ2-2; abundance: NA; v_gene: TRBV9; CDR3aa: CASQASTVSTGELFF
j_gene: TRBJ2-7; abundance: NA; v_gene: TRBV5-6; CDR3aa: CASSLEQGGYEQYF
j_gene: TRBJ1-1; abundance: NA; v_gene: TRBV7-9; CDR3aa: CASSLGQGSTEAFF
j_gene: TRBJ2-1; abundance: NA; v_gene: TRBV9; CDR3aa: CASSVAGGTRGEQFF
j_gene: TRBJ2-2; abundance: NA; v_gene: TRBV5-4; CDR3aa: CASSSGLAGETGELFF
j_gene: TRBJ1-1; abundance: NA; v_gene: TRBV27; CDR3aa: CASSFRDTYTEAFF
j_gene: TRBJ1-3; abundance: NA; v_gene: TRBV5-4; CDR3aa: CASSFLGSSGNTIYF
j_gene: TRBJ2-3; abundance: NA; v_gene: TRBV27; CDR3aa: CASSFMRTDTQYF
j_gene: TRBJ1-2; abundance: NA; v_gene: TRBV13; CDR3aa: CASSLVPGDYGYTF
j_gene: TRBJ2-7; abundance: once; v_gene: TRBV5-6; CDR3aa: CASSGQDSGPDYEQYF
j_gene: TRBJ2-4; abundance: NA; v_gene: TRBV27; CDR3aa: CASSPEGVGGTKNIQYF
j_gene: TRBJ2-2; abundance: NA; v_gene: TRBV10-2; CDR3aa: CASDPLADTGELFF
j_gene: TRBJ1-5; abundance: NA; v_gene: TRBV5-4; CDR3aa: CASSLGESGPQHF
j_gene: TRBJ2-2; abundance: NA; v_gene: TRBV27; CDR3aa: CASSLGTGTTGELFF
j_gene: TRBJ1-4; abundance: NA; v_gene: TRBV2; CDR3aa: CASSEALGGLEKLFF
j_gene: TRBJ1-1; abundance: NA; v_gene: TRBV13; CDR3aa: CASSLGPGTEAFF
j_gene: TRBJ2-7; abundance: NA; v_gene: TRBV11-1; CDR3aa: CASSLAPTYEQYF
j_gene: TRBJ2-2; abundance: once; v_gene: TRBV9; CDR3aa: CASSVALAGATGELFF
j_gene: TRBJ1-1; abundance: NA; v_gene: TRBV5-1; CDR3aa: CASSLLAGGFTEAFF
j_gene: TRBJ2-5; abundance: NA; v_gene: TRBV5-6; CDR3aa: CASSLEGIYSVGGETQYF
j_gene: TRBJ2-2; abundance: NA; v_gene: TRBV4-1; CDR3aa: CASANRGTGTGEIGELFF
j_gene: TRBJ2-3; abundance: NA; v_gene: TRBV28; CDR3aa: CASDSGGTKGDTQYF
j_gene: TRBJ1-2; abundance: NA; v_gene: TRBV19; CDR3aa: CASSWGGVTSGYTF
j_gene: TRBJ2-2; abundance: NA; v_gene: TRBV27; CDR3aa: CASSSAGPLSPGELFF
j_gene: TRBJ1-5; abundance: NA; v_gene: TRBV6-1; CDR3aa: CASRPGQGVNQPQHF
j_gene: TRBJ2-3; abundance: NA; v_gene: TRBV11-2; CDR3aa: CASSTGTGISTDTQYF
j_gene: TRBJ1-2; abundance: NA; v_gene: TRBV10-3; CDR3aa: CATREEGYGYTF
j_gene: TRBJ1-1; abundance: NA; v_gene: TRBV5-1; CDR3aa: CASSYPWSGDTEAFF
j_gene: TRBJ1-5; abundance: NA; v_gene: TRBV19; CDR3aa: CASNGQPQHF
j_gene: TRBJ2-1; abundance: NA; v_gene: TRBV4-3; CDR3aa: CASSQDGRNEQFF
j_gene: TRBJ2-7; abundance: NA; v_gene: TRBV5-6; CDR3aa: CASSWGTSDIYEQYF
j_gene: TRBJ2-2; abundance: NA; v_gene: TRBV2; CDR3aa: CASSEPEDRVDTGELFF
j_gene: TRBJ2-7; abundance: once; v_gene: TRBV27; CDR3aa: CASSLFLAAGEQYF
j_gene: TRBJ2-7; abundance: NA; v_gene: TRBV7-8; CDR3aa: CASSLGGQGFSEQYF